The entry that follows covers one TCR beta chain sequence. The antigen remains undetermined. The entry originates in a study of T cells after yellow fever vaccination. Regarding the study as a whole: Booster samples showed a return of most primary-vaccination clones (around 96% CD4, around 88% CD8).

Using its own MiXCR run on the 5' RACE reads, TCRdb lists one record per CDR3 protein. The sample shows some 390,000 distinct CDR3 sequences, 18% of them seen only once. Germline CDR1 and CDR2: MNHEY and SVGAGI. The CDR3 is 14 residues long. Trimming stripped 3 bases from V and 7 bases from J, with 15 bases between. This clonotype originated in a man between 18 and 35 years old who received the YFV17D yellow fever vaccine. The sequences come from PBMCs, collected before the yellow fever booster vaccination. The chain uses TRBV6-5 and TRBJ1-2; D unclear. The CDR3 DNA is TGTGCCAGCAGTTATCAGGCCGCAACGGCTGGCTACACCTTC. Its protein product is CASSYQAATAGYTF.